The rows below give T cell receptor beta chains drawn from one sample of a study of PD-L1 blockade in urothelial cancer. Libraries were prepared by immunoSEQ multiplex PCR; TCRdb keeps only in-frame clonotypes and omits some of them. The sample lists about 39,000 clones, approximately 90% occurring once. The sample was PBMCs, taken around atezolizumab (anti-PD-L1) treatment. These receptors were taken from a woman in her sixties or seventies with urothelial cancer. Both conserved end residues are part of each CDR3. Clone size is given for some rows only: seen once, a few or many times, or a class if the clone is expanded.

clone_size,v_call,cdr3_aa
-,TRBV6-1,CASSEQSGRAKNEQFF
-,TRBV19,CASSILNQPQHF
few,TRBV7-2,CASSPSTGFGEQYF
-,TRBV28,CASSPISRFGGGRGAQYF
-,TRBV4-1,CASSQGTDYYSTDTQYF
-,TRBV19,CASMVAAGGYTF
medium-sized,TRBV7-9,CASSLVSGGHYEQYF
once,TRBV28,CASSLSGLAGADTQYF
-,TRBV28,CASSPGLEETQYF
-,TRBV7-2,CASSLRQTSTNEKLFF
once,TRBV5-1,CASSRREPGDTIYF
once,TRBV14,CASNQQVLNTEAFF
-,TRBV5-1,CASSPFPSGNTIYF
-,TRBV5-1,CASSLDAARYGYTF
-,TRBV19,CASSISGQGAYEQYF
-,TRBV4-3,CASSLRSGGYNEQFF
once,TRBV5-1,CASSLDRVRNEQFF
-,TRBV5-1,CASSFGAGSTDTQYF
-,TRBV28,CASSSPSTTGSNQPQHF
-,TRBV5-8,CASSVDRGRSEQFF
few,TRBV10-3,CAISRLAGERSYEQYF
-,TRBV28,CASSLRSGGIYEQYF
-,TRBV5-1,CASSLASDRAYEQYF
-,TRBV6-8,CASKAGGPNTGELFF
-,TRBV5-1,CASTHPWMEGNPPENDSPLHF
-,TRBV27,CASSFAGPAGYTF
once,TRBV5-4,CASSIGQGVSYEQYF
-,TRBV18,CASSARTGEGYTF
-,TRBV5-1,CASSLNTGELFF
-,TRBV19,CASSTGGMNTEAFF
-,TRBV14,CASSQDWGDRIYNEQFF
-,TRBV5-1,CASSLAADTQYF
once,TRBV6-5,CASSTDPHGGEQYF
-,TRBV7-9,CASSSGLRYEQYF
-,TRBV6-4,CASSVTSEAYNEQFF
-,TRBV28,CASTPGQGHQPQHF
-,TRBV28,CASTPLQGPLRFF
-,TRBV6-5,CASSYSGQINQPQHF
-,TRBV28,CASSSGTSGSYEQYF
-,TRBV18,CASSPAGAGGGYEQYF
-,TRBV6-5,CASSYDSKNIQYF
-,TRBV7-8,CASSLAGTSGRETQYF
-,TRBV2,CASYGQTSETQYF
-,TRBV9,CASSALGTTGELFF
-,TRBV4-1,CASSQDEGAGEKLFF
-,TRBV7-9,CASSLSPDRGGYEQYF
-,TRBV7-8,CASSFTTGSYEQYF
-,TRBV14,CASSQAGSSTDTQYF
-,TRBV7-9,CASSLGVYEQYF
-,TRBV18,CASSPTGVEQYF
-,TRBV18,CASSPGREGEQYF
-,TRBV5-4,CASSLRAGAHEQYF
-,TRBV6-1,CASSTGGSSYEQYF
-,TRBV6-1,CASSTMTGVTNEQFF
-,TRBV27,CASRQNNYRGSYEQYF